This T cell receptor beta chain was found in a study of control samples from healthy donors and cancer patients. The table lists this clone with a count of one. Some clones are missing from TCRdb's copy, which holds only in-frame ones; the method was immunoSEQ multiplex PCR. The sample lists 150,000 to 180,000 clones, approximately 94% occurring once. The length of the CDR3 is 14 residues. Germline V gene data show CDR1 as MNHEY and CDR2 as SMNVEV (reference sequence). Trimming at V came to 2 bases and at J to 2 bases, leaving 3 bases not matched to a gene. V and J are TRBV27 and TRBJ2-7; 7 nucleotides align to TRBD1. The sequenced sample was blood. This sequence was found in a man aged 35 to 55 in good health. Here the CDR3 reads CASSLRDSTYEQYF. The CDR3 nucleotides read TGTGCCAGCAGTTTAAGGGACAGCACCTACGAGCAGTACTTC.